The clone carrying this TCR beta chain was observed at least ten times. Its antigen is currently unknown. RNA transcripts were the template for amplifying TCR beta CDR3 regions. The HTBI primer set drove a first-round RT-PCR of the TCR CDR3. Via MiXCR, TCRdb re-called the multiplex PCR reads, giving one row per CDR3 protein. This table holds 200,000 to 250,000 distinct CDR3 sequences, 16% found once. This record belongs to a study of T cells in Graves' hyperthyroidism and ophthalmopathy. Germline V gene lookup returns CDR1 MDHEN and CDR2 SYDVKM. The germline V and J ends were trimmed by 10 bases and 7 bases, with 17 bases remaining between them. This CDR3 has 12 residues. Pregnant or lactating patients were excluded, as were those with uncontrolled infection or other autoimmune disease. Orbital computed tomography, thyroid ultrasound, serum thyroxine and TRAb, and clinical symptoms together informed the diagnoses.

Study findings and constraints: Expanded thyroid clonotypes (above 0.001) were mostly also found in blood. The model foresaw ophthalmopathy a median roughly 6 months prior to onset.

The specimen sequenced was blood. This clonotype originated in a young woman with Graves' ophthalmopathy. The V gene is TRBV28, the J gene TRBJ2-7; either TRBD1 or TRBD2 may fit D (6 bases each). The CDR3 region is CATGGGKGEQYF. The CDR3 DNA is TGTGCCACCGGAGGGGGGAAGGGGGAGCAGTACTTC.